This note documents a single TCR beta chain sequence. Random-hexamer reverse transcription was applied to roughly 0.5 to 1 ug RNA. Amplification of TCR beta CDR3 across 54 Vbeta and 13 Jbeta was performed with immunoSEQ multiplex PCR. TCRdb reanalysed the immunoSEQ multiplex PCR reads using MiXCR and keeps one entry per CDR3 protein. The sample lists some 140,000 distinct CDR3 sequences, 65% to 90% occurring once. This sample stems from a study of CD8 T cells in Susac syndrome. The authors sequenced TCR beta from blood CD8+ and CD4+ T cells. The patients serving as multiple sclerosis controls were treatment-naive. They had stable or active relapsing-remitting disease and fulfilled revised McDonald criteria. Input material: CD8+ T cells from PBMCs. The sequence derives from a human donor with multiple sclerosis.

The CDR3 DNA reads as TGTGCCAGTAGTTGGGGACAGTTTTACAATGAGCAGTTCTTC. Residues: CASSWGQFYNEQFF. The rearrangement links TRBV19 to TRBJ2-1, with 7 bases matching TRBD1. CDR3 length: 14 amino acids. The J segment lost 4 bases and the V segment lost 5 bases, leaving 5 bases of the junction unmatched. From germline, CDR1 is LNHDA and CDR2 SQIVND (reference sequence).